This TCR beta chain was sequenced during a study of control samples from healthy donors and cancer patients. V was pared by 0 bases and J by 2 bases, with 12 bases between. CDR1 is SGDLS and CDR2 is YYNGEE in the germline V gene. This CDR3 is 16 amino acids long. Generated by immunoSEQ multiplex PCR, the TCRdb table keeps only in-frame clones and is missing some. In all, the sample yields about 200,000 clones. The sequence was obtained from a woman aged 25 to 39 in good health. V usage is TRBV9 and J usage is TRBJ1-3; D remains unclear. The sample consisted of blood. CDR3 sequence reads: CASSVEVGRTGNTIYF. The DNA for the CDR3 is TGTGCCAGCAGCGTAGAGGTAGGGCGGACTGGAAACACCATATATTTT.